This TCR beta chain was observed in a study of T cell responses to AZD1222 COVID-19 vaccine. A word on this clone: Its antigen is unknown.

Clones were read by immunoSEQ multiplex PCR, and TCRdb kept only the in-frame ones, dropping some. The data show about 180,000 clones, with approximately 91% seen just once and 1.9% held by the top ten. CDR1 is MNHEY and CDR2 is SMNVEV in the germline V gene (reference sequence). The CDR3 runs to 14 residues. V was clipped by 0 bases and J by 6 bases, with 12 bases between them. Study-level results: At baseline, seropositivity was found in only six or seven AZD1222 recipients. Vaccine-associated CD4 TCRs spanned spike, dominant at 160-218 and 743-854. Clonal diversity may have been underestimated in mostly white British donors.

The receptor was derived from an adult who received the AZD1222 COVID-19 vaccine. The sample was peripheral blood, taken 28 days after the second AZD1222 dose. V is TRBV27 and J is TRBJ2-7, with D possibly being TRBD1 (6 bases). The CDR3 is CASSLSAGVSEQYF. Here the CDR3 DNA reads TGTGCCAGCAGTTTATCGGCAGGGGTCTCCGAGCAGTACTTC.